This T cell receptor (beta chain) was identified in a study of blood T cell repertoires in COVID-19. About the research overall: From the United States, Italy and Spain came samples of acute and convalescent COVID-19. Sources were T cells, B-cell-depleted T cells, or PBMCs; the material itself was cDNA or gDNA.

Germline CDR1 SEHNR, CDR2 FQNEAQ (reference sequence). Trimming removed 5 bases from V and 5 bases from J; junction bases left unmatched: 9. The CDR3 is 15 residues long. Enrollees, about 18 to 95 years old, lived in approximately 24 US areas. Cohort 3 recovery required two negative PCRs, clearance, or symptom resolution. TCRdb's table, derived via immunoSEQ multiplex PCR, lists solely in-frame clones and lacks some. Among 150,000 or so clones listed, 86% were seen once. This TCR came from a man aged 45-60 years who had recovered from COVID-19. Sequenced material: PBMCs or T cells enriched from blood (not recorded which). V gene TRBV7-9 combines with J gene TRBJ1-5; 7 nucleotides align to TRBD1. Written as DNA, the CDR3 is TGTGCCAGCAGCCTTGACAGGGCGCTCCATCAGCCCCAGCATTTT. Its translation is CASSLDRALHQPQHF. The full variable domain, with the rest looked up from reference TRBV7-9 and TRBJ1-5, is DTGVSQNPRHKITKRGQNVTFRCDPISEHNRLYWYRQTLGQGPEFLTYFQNEAQLEKSRLLSDRFSAERPKGSFSTLEIQRTEQGDSAMYLCASSLDRALHQPQHFGDGTRLSIL.